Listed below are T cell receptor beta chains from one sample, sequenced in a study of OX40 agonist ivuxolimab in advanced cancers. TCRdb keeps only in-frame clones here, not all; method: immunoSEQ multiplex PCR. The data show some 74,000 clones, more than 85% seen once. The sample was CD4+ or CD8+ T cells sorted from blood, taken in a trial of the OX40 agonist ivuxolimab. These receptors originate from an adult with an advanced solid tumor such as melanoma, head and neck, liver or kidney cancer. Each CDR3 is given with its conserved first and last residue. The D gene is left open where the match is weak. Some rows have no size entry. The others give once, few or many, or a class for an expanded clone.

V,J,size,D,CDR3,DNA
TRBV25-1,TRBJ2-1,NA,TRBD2,CASSDTRLAGGRYNEQFF,TGTGCCAGCAGTGATACCCGGCTAGCGGGAGGTCGGTACAATGAGCAGTTCTTC
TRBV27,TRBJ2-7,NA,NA,CASSFRGTRVQDEQYF,TGTGCCAGCAGTTTCAGGGGAACTCGGGTCCAAGACGAGCAGTACTTC
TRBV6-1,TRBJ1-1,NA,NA,CASSYGGNTEAFF,TGTGCCAGCAGCTATGGGGGGAACACTGAAGCTTTCTTT
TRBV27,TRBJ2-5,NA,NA,CASSLRSRGLGETQYF,TGTGCCAGCAGTTTACGGTCCCGGGGGTTGGGAGAGACCCAGTACTTC
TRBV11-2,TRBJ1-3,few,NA,CASSSQTGFSGNTIYF,TGTGCCAGCAGCTCTCAGACAGGCTTCTCTGGAAACACCATATATTTT
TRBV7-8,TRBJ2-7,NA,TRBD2,CASSSPTSASYEQYF,TGTGCCAGCAGCTCCCCGACTAGCGCCTCCTACGAGCAGTACTTC
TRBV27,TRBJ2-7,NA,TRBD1,CASSRGQAVYEQYF,TGTGCCAGCAGTCGAGGACAGGCCGTCTACGAGCAGTACTTC
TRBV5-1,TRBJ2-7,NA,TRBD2,CASSLVTSGSPFYF,TGCGCCAGCAGCTTGGTGACTAGCGGGAGCCCCTTCTACTTC
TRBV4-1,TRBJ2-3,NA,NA,CASSLELVSDTQYF,TGCGCCAGCAGCCTCGAACTAGTTTCAGATACGCAGTATTTT
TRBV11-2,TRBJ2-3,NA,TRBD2,CASSPFSGRTTDTQYF,TGTGCCAGCAGCCCGTTTAGCGGGAGGACCACAGATACGCAGTATTTT
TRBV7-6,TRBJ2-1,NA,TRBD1,CASSPRTGTYNEQFF,TGTGCCAGCAGCCCACGGACAGGGACCTACAATGAGCAGTTCTTC
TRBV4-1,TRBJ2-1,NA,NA,CASSQEIGEQFF,TGCGCCAGCAGCCAAGAAATTGGTGAGCAGTTCTTC
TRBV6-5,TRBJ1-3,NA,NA,CASSYSRGAAGNTIYF,TGTGCCAGCAGTTACTCCAGGGGCGCAGCTGGAAACACCATATATTTT
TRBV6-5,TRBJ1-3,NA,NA,CASSLTGGTGNTIYF,TGTGCCAGCAGCTTAACCGGGGGTACTGGAAACACCATATATTTT
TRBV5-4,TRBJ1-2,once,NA,CASSRGSGGDYGYTF,TGTGCCAGCAGCCGGGGGTCGGGGGGAGACTATGGCTACACCTTC
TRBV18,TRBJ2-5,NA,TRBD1,CASSRKQGAETQYF,TGTGCCAGCTCACGCAAACAGGGGGCCGAGACCCAGTACTTC
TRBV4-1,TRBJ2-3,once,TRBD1,CASSITGGKTDTQYF,TGCGCCAGCAGCATAACAGGGGGCAAGACAGATACGCAGTATTTT
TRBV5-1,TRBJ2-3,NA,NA,CASSPQSVSDTQYF,TGCGCCAGCAGCCCCCAGAGTGTCTCGGATACGCAGTATTTT
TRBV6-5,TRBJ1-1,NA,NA,CASSFSRVGTEAFF,TGTGCCAGCAGTTTCAGCAGGGTTGGGACTGAAGCTTTCTTT
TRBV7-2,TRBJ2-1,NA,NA,CASSLGLGSSYEQFF,TGTGCCAGCAGCTTAGGATTGGGTAGTTCATATGAGCAGTTCTTC
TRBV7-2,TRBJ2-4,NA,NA,CASSLGGGVNIQYF,TGTGCCAGCAGCTTAGGAGGGGGGGTAAACATTCAGTACTTC
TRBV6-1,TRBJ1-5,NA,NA,CASRDRPDQPQHF,TGTGCCAGCAGAGACAGGCCAGATCAGCCCCAGCATTTT
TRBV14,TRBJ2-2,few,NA,CASSPQGTGELFF,TGTGCCAGCAGCCCCCAGGGGACCGGGGAGCTGTTTTTT
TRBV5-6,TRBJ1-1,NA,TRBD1,CASSLTGALNTEAFF,TGTGCCAGCAGCTTGACAGGGGCCCTGAACACTGAAGCTTTCTTT
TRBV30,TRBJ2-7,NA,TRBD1,CAWSGQGRGQYF,TGTGCCTGGAGTGGACAGGGACGGGGGCAGTACTTC
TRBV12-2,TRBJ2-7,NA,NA,CASRVRGPGGIYEQYF,TGTGCAAGTCGCGTGAGGGGACCGGGAGGAATCTACGAGCAGTACTTC
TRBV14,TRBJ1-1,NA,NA,CASSQDPLFTNTEAFF,TGTGCCAGCAGCCAAGATCCCCTATTCACCAACACTGAAGCTTTCTTT
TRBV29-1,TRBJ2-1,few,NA,CSVDPGGVYNEQFF,TGCAGCGTTGATCCAGGGGGGGTCTACAATGAGCAGTTCTTC
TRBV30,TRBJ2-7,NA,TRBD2,CAWGRLPTSGRAYEQYF,TGTGCCTGGGGTAGGCTTCCTACTAGCGGGAGGGCCTACGAGCAGTACTTC
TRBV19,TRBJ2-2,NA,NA,CASRRGSDYTGELFF,TGTGCCAGTAGGCGCGGCAGCGACTACACCGGGGAGCTGTTTTTT
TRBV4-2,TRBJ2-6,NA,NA,CASSPELSGANVLTF,TGTGCCAGCAGCCCGGAGCTCTCTGGGGCCAACGTCCTGACTTTC
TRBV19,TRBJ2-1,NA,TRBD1,CASSVRGLDEQFF,TGTGCCAGTAGTGTCAGGGGGCTGGATGAGCAGTTCTTC
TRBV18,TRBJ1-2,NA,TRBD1,CASSPTGQYGYTF,TGTGCCAGCTCACCAACGGGACAGTATGGCTACACCTTC
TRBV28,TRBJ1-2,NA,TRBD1,CASSPSDREGGYTF,TGTGCCAGCAGTCCCTCGGACAGGGAAGGGGGCTACACCTTC
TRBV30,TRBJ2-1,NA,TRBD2,CAWSYAGLREQFF,TGTGCCTGGAGTTACGCGGGACTACGGGAGCAGTTCTTC
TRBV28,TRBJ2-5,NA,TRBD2,CASEGGRETQYF,TGTGCCAGCGAAGGCGGGAGGGAGACCCAGTACTTC
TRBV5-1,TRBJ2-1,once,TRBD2,CASSPGLAAPNNEQFF,TGCGCCAGCAGCCCCGGACTAGCGGCTCCAAACAATGAGCAGTTCTTC
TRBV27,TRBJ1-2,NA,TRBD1,CASSWDRGYGYTF,TGTGCCAGCAGTTGGGACAGGGGCTATGGCTACACCTTC
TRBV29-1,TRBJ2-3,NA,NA,CSVVRGQDTQYF,TGCAGCGTAGTCCGAGGGCAAGATACGCAGTATTTT
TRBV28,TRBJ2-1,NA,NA,CASRNTVQNYNEQFF,TGTGCCAGCAGGAACACAGTTCAGAACTACAATGAGCAGTTCTTC
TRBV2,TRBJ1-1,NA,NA,CASSDGALNTEAFF,TGTGCCAGCAGTGATGGGGCATTGAACACTGAAGCTTTCTTT